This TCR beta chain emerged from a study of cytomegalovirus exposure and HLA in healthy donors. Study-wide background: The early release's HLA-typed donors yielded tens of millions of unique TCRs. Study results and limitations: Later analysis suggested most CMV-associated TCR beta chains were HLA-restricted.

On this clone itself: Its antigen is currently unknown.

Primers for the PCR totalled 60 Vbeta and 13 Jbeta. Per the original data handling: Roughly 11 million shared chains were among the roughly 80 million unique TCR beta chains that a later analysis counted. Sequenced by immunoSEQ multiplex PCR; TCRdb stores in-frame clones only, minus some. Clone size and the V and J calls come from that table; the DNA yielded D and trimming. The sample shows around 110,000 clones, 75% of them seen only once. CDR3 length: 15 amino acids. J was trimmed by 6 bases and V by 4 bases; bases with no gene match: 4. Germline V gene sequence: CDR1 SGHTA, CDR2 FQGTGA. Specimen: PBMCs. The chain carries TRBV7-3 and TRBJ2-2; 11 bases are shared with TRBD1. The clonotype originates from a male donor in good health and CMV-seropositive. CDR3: CASSWGQGGSGELFF. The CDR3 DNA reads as TGTGCCAGCAGCTGGGGACAGGGGGGGTCCGGGGAGCTGTTTTTT.